This T cell receptor (beta chain) was captured by sequencing in a study of T cell repertoires in cytomegalovirus infection. Study context: Recently described HLA-C-restricted plus well-studied HLA-B-restricted CMV epitopes were used. CMV infection together with matching HLA type was indicated by public TCR beta signatures.

TCRdb fed the reads into MiXCR, producing one record per CDR3 protein. The data hold more than 250,000 distinct CDR3 sequences, with around a quarter observed a single time. There are a few counts of this clonotype. Its matching antigen is unknown. Study outcomes and limitations: Cumulative public TCR beta family frequency identified carriers of CMV plus the relevant HLA. What dominated the ex vivo response were HLA-C-restricted CMV-specific TCR beta clonotypes.

This CDR3 region has 15 residues. V dropped 5 bases and J dropped 6 bases, with 17 bases sitting between them. This chain connects TRBV12-3 or TRBV12-4 to TRBJ1-5; D unclear. The TCR comes from a human donor in good health (CMV status not recorded). Some clones in this sample may be carry-over from other donors' samples. This sample comprised cultured PBMCs, obtained from culture after CMV antigen stimulation. The CDR3 region has the DNA TGTGCCAGCAGTCCCCTCTCGGGGTTTCGTCAGCCCCAGCATTTT. Translated: CASSPLSGFRQPQHF.